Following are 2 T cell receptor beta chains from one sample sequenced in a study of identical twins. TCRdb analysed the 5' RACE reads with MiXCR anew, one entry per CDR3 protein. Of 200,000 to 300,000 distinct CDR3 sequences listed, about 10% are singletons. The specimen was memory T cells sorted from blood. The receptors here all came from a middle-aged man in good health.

The CDR3 spells CSVGRTSGGTGELFF. The CDR3, as DNA: TGCAGCGTTGGGCGGACTAGCGGGGGGACCGGGGAGCTGTTTTTT. The genes are TRBV29-1 and TRBJ2-2, with 14 bases that match TRBD2. CDR3 length equals 15 residues. The V gene end was trimmed by 4 bases and the J gene end by 5 bases; junction bases not matched to a gene: 3. Germline values: CDR1 SQVTM, CDR2 ANQGSEA.

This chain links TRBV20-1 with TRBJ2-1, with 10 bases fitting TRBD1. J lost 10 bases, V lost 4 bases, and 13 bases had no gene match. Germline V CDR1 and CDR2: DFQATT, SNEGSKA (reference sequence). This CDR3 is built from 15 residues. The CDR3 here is CSATRRDRGLREQFF. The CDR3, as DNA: TGCAGTGCTACTCGGCGAGACAGGGGGCTTCGGGAGCAGTTCTTC.